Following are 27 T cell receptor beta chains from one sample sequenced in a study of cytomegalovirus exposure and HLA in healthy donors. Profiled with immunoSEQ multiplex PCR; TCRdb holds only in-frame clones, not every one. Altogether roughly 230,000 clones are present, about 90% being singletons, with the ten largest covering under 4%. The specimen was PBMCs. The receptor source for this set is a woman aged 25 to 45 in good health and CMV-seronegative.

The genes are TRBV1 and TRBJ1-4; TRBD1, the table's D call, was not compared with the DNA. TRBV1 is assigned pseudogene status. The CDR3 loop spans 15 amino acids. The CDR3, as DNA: TGCACCAGCAGCCAAGAGGGACAGGCTGATGAAAAACTGTTTTTT. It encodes CTSSQEGQADEKLFF.

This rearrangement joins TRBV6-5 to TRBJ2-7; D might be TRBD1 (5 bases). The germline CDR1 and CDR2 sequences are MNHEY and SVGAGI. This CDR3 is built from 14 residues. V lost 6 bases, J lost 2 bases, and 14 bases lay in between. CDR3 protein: CASSDSHTPYEQYF. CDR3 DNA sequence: TGTGCCAGCAGCGACAGTCACACCCCCTACGAGCAGTACTTC.

The CDR3 loop reads CASSTSPGGAPKLFF. The CDR3 DNA follows: TGTGCCAGCAGCACCTCCCCCGGCGGGGCGCCAAAACTGTTTTTT. The chain couples TRBV28 to TRBJ1-4; a possible D gene is TRBD1 (5 bases). Trimming stripped 6 bases from V and 10 bases from J, with 21 bases between. Germline CDR1 reads MDHEN; CDR2 reads SYDVKM. The CDR3 runs 15 residues.

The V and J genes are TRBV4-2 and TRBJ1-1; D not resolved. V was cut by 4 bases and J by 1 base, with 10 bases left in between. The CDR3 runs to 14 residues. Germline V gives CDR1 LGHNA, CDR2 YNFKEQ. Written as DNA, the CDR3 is TGTGCCAGCAGCCTATCAGTCACGAACACTGAAGCTTTCTTT. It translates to CASSLSVTNTEAFF.

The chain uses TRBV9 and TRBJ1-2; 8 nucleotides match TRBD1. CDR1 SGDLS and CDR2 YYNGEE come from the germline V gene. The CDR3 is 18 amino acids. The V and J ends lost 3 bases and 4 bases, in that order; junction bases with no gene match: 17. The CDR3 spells CASSGAPVRTGSVYGYTF. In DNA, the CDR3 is TGTGCCAGCAGCGGGGCCCCCGTGAGGACAGGGTCGGTCTATGGCTACACCTTC.

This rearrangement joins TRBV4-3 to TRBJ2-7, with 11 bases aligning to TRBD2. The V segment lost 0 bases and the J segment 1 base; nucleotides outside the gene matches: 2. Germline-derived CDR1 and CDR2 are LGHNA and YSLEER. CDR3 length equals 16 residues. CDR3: CASSQELAGVSYEQYF. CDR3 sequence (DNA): TGCGCCAGCAGCCAAGAACTAGCGGGAGTATCCTACGAGCAGTACTTC.

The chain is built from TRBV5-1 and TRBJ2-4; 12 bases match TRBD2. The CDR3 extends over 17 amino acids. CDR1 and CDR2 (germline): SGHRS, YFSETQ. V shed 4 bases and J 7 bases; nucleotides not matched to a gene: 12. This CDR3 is CASSTSSGRALRNIQYF. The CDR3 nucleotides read TGCGCCAGCAGCACTTCTAGCGGGAGGGCCCTCAGGAACATTCAGTACTTC.

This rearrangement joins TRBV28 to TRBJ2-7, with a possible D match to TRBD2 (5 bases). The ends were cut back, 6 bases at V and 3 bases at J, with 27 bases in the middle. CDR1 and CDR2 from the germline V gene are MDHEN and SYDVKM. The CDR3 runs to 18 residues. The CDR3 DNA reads TGTGCCAGCAGCTCCCCCTCTAACACTAGGCCCCCATTCTACGAGCAGTACTTC. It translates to CASSSPSNTRPPFYEQYF. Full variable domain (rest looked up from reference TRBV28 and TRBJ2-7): DVKVTQSSRYLVKRTGEKVFLECVQDMDHENMFWYRQDPGLGLRLIYFSYDVKMKEKGDIPEGYSVSREKKERFSLILESASTNQTSMYLCASSSPSNTRPPFYEQYFGPGTRLTVT.

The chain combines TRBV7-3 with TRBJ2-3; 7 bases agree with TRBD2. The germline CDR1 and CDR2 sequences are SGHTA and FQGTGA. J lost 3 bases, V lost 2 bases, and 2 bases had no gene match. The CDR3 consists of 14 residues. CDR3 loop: CASSLFGRTDTQYF. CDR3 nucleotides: TGTGCCAGCAGCTTATTCGGGAGGACAGATACGCAGTATTTT. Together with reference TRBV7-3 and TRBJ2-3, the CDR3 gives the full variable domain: GAGVSQTPSNKVTEKGKYVELRCDPISGHTALYWYRQSLGQGPEFLIYFQGTGAADDSGLPNDRFFAVRPEGSVSTLKIQRTERGDSAVYLCASSLFGRTDTQYFGPGTRLTVL.

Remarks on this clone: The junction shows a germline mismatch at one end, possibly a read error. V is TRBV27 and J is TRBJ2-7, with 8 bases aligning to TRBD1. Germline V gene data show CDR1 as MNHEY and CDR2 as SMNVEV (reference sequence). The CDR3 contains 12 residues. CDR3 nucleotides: TGCGCCACAGGACAGGGCTTGAGGGAGCAGTACTTC. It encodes CATGQGLREQYF.

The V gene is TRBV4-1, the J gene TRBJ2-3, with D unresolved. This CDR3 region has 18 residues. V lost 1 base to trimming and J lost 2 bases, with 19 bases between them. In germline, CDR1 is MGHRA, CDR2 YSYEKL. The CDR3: CASSQGQIAAFSTDTQYF. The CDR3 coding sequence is TGCGCCAGCAGCCAAGGTCAGATAGCCGCATTTTCCACAGATACGCAGTATTTT.

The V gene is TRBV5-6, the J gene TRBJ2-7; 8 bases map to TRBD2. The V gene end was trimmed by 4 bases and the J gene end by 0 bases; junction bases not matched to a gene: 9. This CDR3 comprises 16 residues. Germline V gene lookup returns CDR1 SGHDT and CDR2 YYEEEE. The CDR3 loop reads CASSPWTSSSSYEQYF. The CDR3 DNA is TGTGCCAGCAGCCCATGGACTAGCTCTAGCTCCTACGAGCAGTACTTC.

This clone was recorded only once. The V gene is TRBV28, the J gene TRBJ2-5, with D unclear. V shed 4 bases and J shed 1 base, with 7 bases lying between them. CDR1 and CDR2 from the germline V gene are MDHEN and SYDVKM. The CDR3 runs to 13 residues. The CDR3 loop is CASSYEIQETQYF. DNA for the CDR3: TGTGCCAGCAGTTATGAGATCCAAGAGACCCAGTACTTC.

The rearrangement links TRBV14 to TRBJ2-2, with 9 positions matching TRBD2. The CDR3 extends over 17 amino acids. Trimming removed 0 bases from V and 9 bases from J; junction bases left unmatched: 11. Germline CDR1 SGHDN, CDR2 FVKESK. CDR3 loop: CASSQDGLAGKSRELFF. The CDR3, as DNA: TGTGCCAGCAGCCAAGATGGGCTAGCGGGAAAGTCCCGGGAGCTGTTTTTT.

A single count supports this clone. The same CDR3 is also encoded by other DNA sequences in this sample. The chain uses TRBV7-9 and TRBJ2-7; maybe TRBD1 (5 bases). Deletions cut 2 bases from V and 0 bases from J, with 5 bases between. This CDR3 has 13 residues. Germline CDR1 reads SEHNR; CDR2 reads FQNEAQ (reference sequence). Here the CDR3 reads CASSLRGSYEQYF. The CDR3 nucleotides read TGTGCCAGCAGCTTAAGGGGCTCCTACGAGCAGTACTTC.

DNA of the CDR3: TGTGCCAGCAGCTCCCTAGCGGGAAAACGCAATGAGCAGTTCTTC. Protein product: CASSSLAGKRNEQFF. The chain recombines TRBV4-2 with TRBJ2-1; 9 positions match TRBD2. V gave up 5 bases and J gave up 6 bases; unmatched junction bases: 8. Germline-derived CDR1 and CDR2 are LGHNA and YNFKEQ. The CDR3 runs to 15 residues.

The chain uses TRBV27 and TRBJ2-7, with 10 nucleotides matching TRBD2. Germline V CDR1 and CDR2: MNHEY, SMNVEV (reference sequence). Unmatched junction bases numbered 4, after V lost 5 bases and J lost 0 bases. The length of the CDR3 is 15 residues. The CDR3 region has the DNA TGTGCCAGCAGTGATAGCGGGAGGTCCTCCTACGAGCAGTACTTC. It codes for CASSDSGRSSYEQYF.

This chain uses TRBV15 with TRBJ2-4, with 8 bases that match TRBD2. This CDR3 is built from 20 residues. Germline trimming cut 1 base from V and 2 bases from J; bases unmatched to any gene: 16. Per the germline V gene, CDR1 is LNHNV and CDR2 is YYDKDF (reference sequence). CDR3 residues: CATSRGPAVLAGGSKNIQYF. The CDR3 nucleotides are TGTGCCACCAGCAGAGGCCCGGCCGTTTTGGCGGGAGGATCCAAAAACATTCAGTACTTC.

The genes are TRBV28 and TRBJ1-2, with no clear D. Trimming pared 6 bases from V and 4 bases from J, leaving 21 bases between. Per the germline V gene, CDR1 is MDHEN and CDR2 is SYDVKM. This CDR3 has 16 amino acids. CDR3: CASSPPDPHKPYGYTF. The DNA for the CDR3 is TGTGCCAGCAGCCCCCCTGACCCTCATAAACCCTATGGCTACACCTTC.

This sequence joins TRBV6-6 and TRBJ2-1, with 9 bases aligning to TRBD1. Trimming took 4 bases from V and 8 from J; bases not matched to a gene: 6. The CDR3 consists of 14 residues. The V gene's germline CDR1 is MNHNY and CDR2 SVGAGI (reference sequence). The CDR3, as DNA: TGTGCCAGCAGTTCGCACACAGGGGGCGATGAGCAGTTCTTC. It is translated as CASSSHTGGDEQFF.

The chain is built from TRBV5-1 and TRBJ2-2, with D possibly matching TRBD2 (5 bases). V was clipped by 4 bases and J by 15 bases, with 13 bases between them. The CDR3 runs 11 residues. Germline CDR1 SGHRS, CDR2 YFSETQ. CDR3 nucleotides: TGCGCCAGCAGCAGTGGACTCTTGTTGTTTTTT. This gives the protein CASSSGLLLFF.

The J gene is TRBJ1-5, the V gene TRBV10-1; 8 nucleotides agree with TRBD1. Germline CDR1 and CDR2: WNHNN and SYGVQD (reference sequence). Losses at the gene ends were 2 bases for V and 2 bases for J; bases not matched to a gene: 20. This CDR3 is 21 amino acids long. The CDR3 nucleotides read TGCGCCAGCAGTGAGCCGTACCCCGGGGACGGGACAGGTCCGCGCAATCAGCCCCAGCATTTT. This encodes CASSEPYPGDGTGPRNQPQHF.

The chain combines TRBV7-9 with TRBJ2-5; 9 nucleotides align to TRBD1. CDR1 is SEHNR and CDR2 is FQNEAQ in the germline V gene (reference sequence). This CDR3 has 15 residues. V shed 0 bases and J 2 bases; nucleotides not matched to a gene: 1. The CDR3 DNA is TGTGCCAGCAGCTTAGCGGGGACAGGGCAAGAGACCCAGTACTTC. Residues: CASSLAGTGQETQYF.

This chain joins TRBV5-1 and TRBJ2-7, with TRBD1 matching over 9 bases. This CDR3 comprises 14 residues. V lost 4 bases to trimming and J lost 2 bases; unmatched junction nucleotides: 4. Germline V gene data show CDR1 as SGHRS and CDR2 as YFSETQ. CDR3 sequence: CASSPGQGPYEQYF. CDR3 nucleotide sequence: TGCGCCAGCAGCCCAGGACAGGGGCCCTACGAGCAGTACTTC.

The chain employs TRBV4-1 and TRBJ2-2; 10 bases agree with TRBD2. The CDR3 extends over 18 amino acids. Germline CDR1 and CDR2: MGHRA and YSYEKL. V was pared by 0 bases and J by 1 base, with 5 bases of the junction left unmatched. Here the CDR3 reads CASSQDSASGRNTGELFF. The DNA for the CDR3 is TGCGCCAGCAGCCAAGATTCGGCTAGCGGGAGGAACACCGGGGAGCTGTTTTTT.

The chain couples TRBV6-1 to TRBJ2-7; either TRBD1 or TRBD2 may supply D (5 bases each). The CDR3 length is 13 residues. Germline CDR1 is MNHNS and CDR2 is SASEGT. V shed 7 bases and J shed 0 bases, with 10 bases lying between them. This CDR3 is CASTRDLSYEQYF. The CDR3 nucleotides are TGTGCCAGCACCAGGGACCTCTCCTACGAGCAGTACTTC.

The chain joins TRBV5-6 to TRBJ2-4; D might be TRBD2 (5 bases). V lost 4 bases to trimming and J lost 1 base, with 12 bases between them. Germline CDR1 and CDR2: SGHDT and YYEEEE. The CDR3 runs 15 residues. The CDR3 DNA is TGTGCCAGCAGCCTCGATCGCGGGGCCAAAAACATTCAGTACTTC. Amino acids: CASSLDRGAKNIQYF.